These T cell receptor beta chains were read from a single sample in a study of post-analysis software for immune sequencing data. Each CDR3 protein gets one entry after TCRdb re-called the PCR reads with MiXCR. The profile covers around 710,000 distinct CDR3 sequences, with 46% appearing a single time and roughly 4.5% taken by the ten largest. Sequencing input: blood. Source of these receptors: a girl aged 5-17 years with multiple sclerosis. Each CDR3 is given with its conserved first and last residue. The D gene is left open where the match is weak. A row's size may be missing; if present it is once, few, many or a size class.

TRBJ1-2 | TRBV29-1 | TRBD1 | few | TGCAGCGTTGACGACAGGGGCGACAACTATGGCTACACCTTC | CSVDDRGDNYGYTF
TRBJ2-3 | TRBV2 | . | . | TGTGCCAGCAGTGGCGGAATGGATACGCAGTATTTT | CASSGGMDTQYF
TRBJ1-4 | TRBV7-7 | . | . | TGTGCTAGCAGCTCTGGAGGGACTAATGAAAAACTGTTTTTT | CASSSGGTNEKLFF
TRBJ1-2 | TRBV10-3 | . | . | TGTGCCATCAGTGAGGGGGGGGAAGAGGGCTACACCTTC | CAISEGGEEGYTF
TRBJ2-1 | TRBV20-1 | . | . | TGCAGTGCTAGAGATGACACGGCCAGCTCCTACAATGAGCAGTTCTTC | CSARDDTASSYNEQFF
TRBJ1-1 | TRBV20-1 | . | . | TGCAGTGCTAGGCGTGGGGAAACTGAAGCTTTCTTT | CSARRGETEAFF
TRBJ2-3 | TRBV6-6 | TRBD1 | . | TGTGCCAGCAGGGGGACAGGCCTGAGCACAGATACGCAGTATTTT | CASRGTGLSTDTQYF
TRBJ1-1 | TRBV12-3/TRBV12-4 | . | . | TGTGCCAGCAGTTTCTTGCTCGCCGTCCCTACGGACACTGAAGCTTTCTTT | CASSFLLAVPTDTEAFF
TRBJ2-3 | TRBV24-1 | . | few | TGTGCCACCAGTGATCGGCAGGGGCCTAACACAGATACGCAGTATTTT | CATSDRQGPNTDTQYF
TRBJ1-1 | TRBV20-1 | . | . | TGCAGTGCTAGCCCAATGGGCACTGAAGCTTTCTTT | CSASPMGTEAFF
TRBJ2-7 | TRBV6-5 | . | . | TGTGCCAGCCGGAGGGGCAACGAGCAGTACTTC | CASRRGNEQYF
TRBJ2-2 | TRBV20-1 | TRBD2 | once | TGCAGTGTTATCGGGCGGGGGGACACCGGGGAGCGGTTTTTT | CSVIGRGDTGERFF
TRBJ1-2 | TRBV20-1 | . | few | TGCAGTGCTAGAGAAAAGGGAAGTGGAGGCTACACCTTC | CSAREKGSGGYTF
TRBJ2-3 | TRBV7-2 | TRBD2 | few | TGTGCCAGCAGCACGCGGGGATCTAGCGGGATAGTTCATACGCAGTATTTT | CASSTRGSSGIVHTQYF
TRBJ2-3 | TRBV4-1 | . | . | TGCGCCAGCAGCCAAGAGGGAGGAAGCACAGATACGCAGTATTTT | CASSQEGGSTDTQYF